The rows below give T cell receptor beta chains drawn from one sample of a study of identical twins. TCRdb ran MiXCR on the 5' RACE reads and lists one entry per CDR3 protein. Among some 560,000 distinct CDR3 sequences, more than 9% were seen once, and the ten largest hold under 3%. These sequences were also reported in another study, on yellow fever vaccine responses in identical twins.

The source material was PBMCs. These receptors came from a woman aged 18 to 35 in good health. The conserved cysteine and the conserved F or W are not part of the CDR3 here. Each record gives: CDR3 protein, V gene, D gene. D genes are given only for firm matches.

CDR3: ASSQAGLGGNEQF
V: TRBV4-3
D: TRBD2

CDR3: AISPTDNTEAF
V: TRBV10-3
D: -

CDR3: ASLRGAQETQY
V: TRBV6-1
D: TRBD2

CDR3: ASSFSDSNQPQH
V: TRBV11-2
D: -

CDR3: ASSLVSDSSYEQY
V: TRBV11-2
D: -

CDR3: SVRERLDEQF
V: TRBV29-1
D: -

CDR3: ASKPGAWNEQF
V: TRBV2
D: -

CDR3: ASSRDQSSYNEQF
V: TRBV9
D: -

CDR3: ASSRMGQDNEKLF
V: TRBV7-2
D: TRBD1

CDR3: ASSLQGQGRIRETQY
V: TRBV5-1
D: TRBD1

CDR3: ASSKIAGGNPYGYT
V: TRBV4-3
D: -

CDR3: ASSYLSEQY
V: TRBV6-2/TRBV6-3
D: -

CDR3: AISPTAATDTQY
V: TRBV10-3
D: -

CDR3: ASSLVSGNYGYT
V: TRBV28
D: -

CDR3: ASSQDTGTVGDEQF
V: TRBV14
D: TRBD1

CDR3: ASRRQGTQY
V: TRBV7-2
D: TRBD1

CDR3: ASSYSSEGPFSYEQY
V: TRBV6-5
D: -

CDR3: ASSHVPGELF
V: TRBV3-1
D: -

CDR3: ASSQDRKGNEQF
V: TRBV12-3/TRBV12-4
D: -

CDR3: ASSWGQPTGELF
V: TRBV12-3/TRBV12-4
D: TRBD1

CDR3: ASSGEFFNEQF
V: TRBV6-1
D: -

CDR3: ASSLIRLRQNTGELF
V: TRBV7-9
D: -

CDR3: SVGTGTTSNTGELF
V: TRBV29-1
D: -

CDR3: ASSLEGASKTGELF
V: TRBV6-4
D: -

CDR3: ASSQRTGPYEQY
V: TRBV7-8
D: TRBD1

CDR3: ASSIFLGDTGELF
V: TRBV19
D: -

CDR3: ASSLGAAGGGTEAF
V: TRBV5-1
D: TRBD1

CDR3: SAINYLGTGELF
V: TRBV20-1
D: -

CDR3: ASRVTSVQETQY
V: TRBV2
D: TRBD2

CDR3: ASSFRRGRDTEAF
V: TRBV27
D: TRBD1

CDR3: ASSSRLAGLNSYNEQF
V: TRBV5-1
D: TRBD2

CDR3: ASSLSGAGLLYEQF
V: TRBV27
D: -

CDR3: SASSGGRTDTQY
V: TRBV20-1
D: TRBD2

CDR3: ASSRGSASGSTDTQY
V: TRBV10-2
D: TRBD2

CDR3: SAASAGEVEETQY
V: TRBV20-1
D: TRBD2

CDR3: SAREVNTQY
V: TRBV20-1
D: -

CDR3: ASSQDRSLAGGPGYNEQF
V: TRBV3-1
D: TRBD2

CDR3: ASSRTGSNTYDVF
V: TRBV5-5
D: -

CDR3: ASSFLGQVQETQY
V: TRBV5-1
D: TRBD1

CDR3: SAPTSGSVIEQF
V: TRBV20-1
D: TRBD2

CDR3: ASTGSGRGEAYEQY
V: TRBV5-6
D: TRBD2

CDR3: ASRVAGYGYT
V: TRBV12-3/TRBV12-4
D: -

CDR3: ASREGNKKTSGANVLT
V: TRBV6-2/TRBV6-3
D: TRBD2

CDR3: ASSESGTGSYEQY
V: TRBV25-1
D: -

CDR3: SAPLVGGQETQY
V: TRBV20-1
D: TRBD2

CDR3: ASSQDLGQGVREQF
V: TRBV4-1
D: TRBD1

CDR3: ASSLASSGRFGEQF
V: TRBV11-1
D: TRBD2

CDR3: ASSEDRDASEQY
V: TRBV27
D: TRBD1

CDR3: ASSPQKNTGELF
V: TRBV7-9
D: -

CDR3: ASKVPAMNTEAF
V: TRBV28
D: -

CDR3: ASSQGESSGYNEQF
V: TRBV4-3
D: -

CDR3: SASRQVGPYEQY
V: TRBV20-1
D: -

CDR3: ASSPLGENAEAF
V: TRBV4-2
D: -